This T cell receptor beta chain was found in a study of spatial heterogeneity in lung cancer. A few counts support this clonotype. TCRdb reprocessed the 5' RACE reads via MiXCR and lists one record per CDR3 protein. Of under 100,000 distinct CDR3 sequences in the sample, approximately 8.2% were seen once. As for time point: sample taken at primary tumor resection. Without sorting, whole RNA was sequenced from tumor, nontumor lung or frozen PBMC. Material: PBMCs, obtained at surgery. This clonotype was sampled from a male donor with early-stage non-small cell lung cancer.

DNA of the CDR3: TGCGCCAGTGGAGGGGACAGGGAGGGATCACCCCTCCACTTT. Encoded protein: CASGGDREGSPLHF. V gene TRBV5-1 combines with J gene TRBJ1-6; TRBD1 agrees at 9 bases. After removal of 8 bases from V and 10 bases from J, the junction contained 10 bases not matched to a gene. Germline V gives CDR1 SGHRS, CDR2 YFSETQ. The CDR3 sequence is 14 residues long.